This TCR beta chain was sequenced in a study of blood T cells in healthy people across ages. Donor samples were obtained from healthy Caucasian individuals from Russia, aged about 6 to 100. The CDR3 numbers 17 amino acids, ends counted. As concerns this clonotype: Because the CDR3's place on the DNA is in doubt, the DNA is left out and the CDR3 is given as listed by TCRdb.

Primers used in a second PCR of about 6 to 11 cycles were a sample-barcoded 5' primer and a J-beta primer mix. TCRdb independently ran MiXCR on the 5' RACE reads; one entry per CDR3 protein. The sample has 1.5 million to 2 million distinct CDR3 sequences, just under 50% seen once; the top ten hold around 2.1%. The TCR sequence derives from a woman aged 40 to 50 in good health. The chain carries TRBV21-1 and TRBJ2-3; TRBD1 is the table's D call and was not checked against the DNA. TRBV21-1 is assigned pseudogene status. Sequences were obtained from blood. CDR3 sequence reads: CASSLVGQGANTDTQYF.